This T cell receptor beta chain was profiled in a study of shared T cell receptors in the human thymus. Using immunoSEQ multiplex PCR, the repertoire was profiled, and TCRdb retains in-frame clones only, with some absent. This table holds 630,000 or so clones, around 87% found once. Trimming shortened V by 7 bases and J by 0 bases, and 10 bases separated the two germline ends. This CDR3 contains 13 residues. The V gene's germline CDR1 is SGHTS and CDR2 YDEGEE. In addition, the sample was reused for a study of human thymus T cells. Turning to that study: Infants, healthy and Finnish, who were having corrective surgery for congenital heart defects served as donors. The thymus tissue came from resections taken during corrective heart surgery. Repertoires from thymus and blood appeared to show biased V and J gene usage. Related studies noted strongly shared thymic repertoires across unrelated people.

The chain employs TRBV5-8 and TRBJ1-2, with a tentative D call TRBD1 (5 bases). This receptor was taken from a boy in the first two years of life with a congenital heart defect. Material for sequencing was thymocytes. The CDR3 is CASRLGANYGYTF. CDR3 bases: TGTGCCAGCCGCCTAGGGGCTAACTATGGCTACACCTTC. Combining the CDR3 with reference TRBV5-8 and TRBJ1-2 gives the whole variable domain EAGVTQSPTHLIKTRGQQATLRCSPISGHTSVYWYQQALGLGLQFLLWYDEGEERNRGNFPPRFSGRQFPNYSSELNVNALELEDSALYLCASRLGANYGYTFGSGTRLTVV.